Presented here are 9 T cell receptor beta chains from one specimen sequenced in a study of response to subunit inactivated influenza vaccine. TCRdb reprocessed the RT-PCR reads with MiXCR, giving one entry per CDR3 protein. The sample holds roughly 170,000 distinct CDR3 sequences, around 9% seen once. Source: non-naive T cells sorted from PBMCs, taken on the day of vaccination. The source is a man aged 50-60 years who received an inactivated influenza vaccine.

This clonotype was seen only a few times. The CDR3 region is CASSQVGTGLDEQYF. The CDR3 DNA follows: TGCGCCAGCAGCCAAGTTGGGACAGGGCTAGACGAGCAGTACTTC. The chain uses TRBV4-1 and TRBJ2-7, with 9 bases aligning to TRBD1. The length of the CDR3 is 15 residues. Germline CDR1 reads MGHRA; CDR2 reads YSYEKL. V shed 1 base and J 5 bases; nucleotides not matched to a gene: 6.

This clonotype was found many times. The gene calls are TRBV11-2 and TRBJ1-4, with D possibly being TRBD1 (5 bases). Germline lookup yields CDR1 SGHAT and CDR2 FQNNGV. The CDR3 runs to 18 residues. V was clipped by 0 bases and J by 7 bases, with 21 bases between them. Written as DNA, the CDR3 is TGTGCCAGCAGCTTAGAACGGGCAGGGCACCCAGGCGGTGAAAAACTGTTTTTT. It codes for CASSLERAGHPGGEKLFF.

This clonotype appeared a few times. This chain links TRBV20-1 with TRBJ2-7, with a possible D match to TRBD2 (6 bases). Trimming took off 5 bases at V and 3 bases at J, with 23 bases between the two ends. Per germline, CDR1 DFQATT and CDR2 SNEGSKA (reference sequence). The CDR3 is 16 amino acids. The CDR3 spells CSAPPNSGTSLYEQYF. In nucleotides, the CDR3 is TGCAGTGCTCCGCCTAATTCCGGGACTTCGCTCTACGAGCAGTACTTC.

The V call is TRBV7-2, the J call TRBJ2-5; 12 bases match TRBD2. V lost 0 bases to trimming and J lost 4 bases; unmatched junction nucleotides: 6. The CDR3 contains 17 residues. CDR1 and CDR2 (germline): SGHTA, FQGNSA. The CDR3 coding sequence is TGTGCCAGCAGCTTAGCGGAGACTAGCGGGGGTGCAGAGACCCAGTACTTC. This encodes CASSLAETSGGAETQYF.

The chain joins TRBV12-3 or TRBV12-4 to TRBJ1-2; D might be TRBD1 (6 bases). The CDR3 covers 19 residues. V was shortened by 4 bases and J by 1 base, with 25 bases between the two germline ends. The CDR3: CASSWSRRGIPLYNYGYTF. The DNA of the CDR3 is TGTGCCAGCAGTTGGTCCAGGAGGGGGATTCCTCTTTATAACTATGGCTACACCTTC.

This clonotype was counted only a few times. CDR3: CASSYGSGSGRTGELFF. The CDR3 DNA reads as TGTGCCAGCAGTTACGGTAGCGGGAGTGGTCGGACCGGGGAGCTGTTTTTT. This chain joins TRBV6-2 or TRBV6-3 and TRBJ2-2; TRBD2 agrees at 9 bases. CDR1 is MNHEY, CDR2 SVGEGT, per germline. The CDR3 is made up of 17 amino acids. V shed 2 bases, J shed 5 bases, and the junction held 9 bases outside the gene matches.

This clonotype was observed a handful of times. The V gene is TRBV10-3, the J gene TRBJ2-1; D unclear. Germline V gene sequence: CDR1 ENHRY, CDR2 SYGVKD. The V end lost 3 bases, the J end lost 7 bases, and 16 bases lay between the germline ends. The CDR3 spans 15 residues. CDR3 DNA: TGTGCCATCAGTGAAAGTTCTACTACCGGGAATGAGCAGTTCTTC. It translates to CAISESSTTGNEQFF.

The V call is TRBV20-1, the J call TRBJ2-1; no reliable D call. There are 15 residues in the CDR3. Germline V lookup: CDR1 DFQATT, CDR2 SNEGSKA (reference sequence). V gave up 1 base and J gave up 10 bases, with 20 bases separating them. Written as DNA, the CDR3 is TGCAGTGCTAGAGCCCCGACGGTTCAGATCCACGAGCAGTTCTTC. It specifies CSARAPTVQIHEQFF.

This clonotype was seen more than once but under ten times. The rearrangement uses TRBV7-9 and TRBJ1-6; tentative D call: TRBD1 (5 bases). The V gene lost 1 base and the J gene lost 6 bases, with 10 bases spanning the gap. Germline V gene data show CDR1 as SEHNR and CDR2 as FQNEAQ (reference sequence). The CDR3 is 15 amino acids. CDR3 nucleotide sequence: TGTGCCAGCAGCTTAGGGCGACAGATTAATTCACCCCTCCACTTT. This codes for CASSLGRQINSPLHF.